The clone carrying this TCR beta chain has only a few counts. This specimen belongs to a study of somatic mutations in cytotoxic T cells in rheumatoid arthritis. Whole-study context: Blood (30 ml EDTA) from each patient was taken right after diagnosis, before any treatment. Among the T-cell populations stained with V beta antibodies, some were separated by flow sorting at nearly 100% purity, including V beta1+ cells whose TCRB was sequenced.

Germline lookup yields CDR1 LGHNT and CDR2 FRNRAP. J gave up 6 bases and V 8 bases, and 8 bases lay outside the gene matches. The CDR3 length is 14 residues. TCRdb keeps only in-frame clones here, not all; method: immunoSEQ multiplex PCR. The sample comprises more than 20,000 clones, approximately 80% of which are singletons, and 3.8% rests with the top ten. This TCR derives from an adult with rheumatoid arthritis. The genes are TRBV12-5 and TRBJ2-7, with 12 bases fitting TRBD1. Sequencing was performed on CD8+ T cells sorted from blood. CDR3 loop: CASSSGQGAGEQYF. In DNA, the CDR3 is TGTGCTAGTTCCTCGGGACAGGGGGCCGGCGAGCAGTACTTC.